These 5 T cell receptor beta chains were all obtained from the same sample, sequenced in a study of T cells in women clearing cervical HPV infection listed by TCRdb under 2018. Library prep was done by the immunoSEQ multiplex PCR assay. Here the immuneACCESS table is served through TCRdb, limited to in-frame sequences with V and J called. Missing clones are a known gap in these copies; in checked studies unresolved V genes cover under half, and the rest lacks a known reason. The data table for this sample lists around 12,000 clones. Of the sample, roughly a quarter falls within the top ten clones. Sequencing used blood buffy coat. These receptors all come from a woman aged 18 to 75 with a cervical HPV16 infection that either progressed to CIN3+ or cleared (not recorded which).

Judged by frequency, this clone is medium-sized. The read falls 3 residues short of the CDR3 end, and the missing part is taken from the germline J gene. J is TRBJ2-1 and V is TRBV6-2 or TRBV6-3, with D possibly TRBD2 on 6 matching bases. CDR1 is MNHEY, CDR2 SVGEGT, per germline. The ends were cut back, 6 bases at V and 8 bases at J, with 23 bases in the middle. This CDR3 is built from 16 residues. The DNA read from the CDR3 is TGTGCCAGCAGCCGAATAAGGCTAGCGCCGGACTATGAG. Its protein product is CASSRIRLAPDYE. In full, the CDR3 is CASSRIRLAPDYEQFF.

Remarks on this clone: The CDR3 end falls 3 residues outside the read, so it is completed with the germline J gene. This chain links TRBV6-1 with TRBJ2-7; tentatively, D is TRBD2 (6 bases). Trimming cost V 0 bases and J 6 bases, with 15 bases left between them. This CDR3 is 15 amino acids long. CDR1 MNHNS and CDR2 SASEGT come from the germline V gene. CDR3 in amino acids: CASSEARRGGVEQYF. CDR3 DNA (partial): TGTGCCAGCAGTGAAGCGCGGCGGGGCGGGGTCGAG.

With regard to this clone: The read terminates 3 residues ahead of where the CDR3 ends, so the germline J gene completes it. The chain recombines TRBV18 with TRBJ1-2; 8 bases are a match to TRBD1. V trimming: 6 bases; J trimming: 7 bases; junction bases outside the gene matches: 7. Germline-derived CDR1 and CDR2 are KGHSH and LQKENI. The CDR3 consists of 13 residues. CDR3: CASSDTGGGGYTF. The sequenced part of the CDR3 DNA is TGTGCCAGCTCGGACACAGGGGGAGGTGGC. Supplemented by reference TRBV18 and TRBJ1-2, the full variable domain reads NAGVMQNPRHLVRRRGQEARLRCSPMKGHSHVYWYRQLPEEGLKFMVYLQKENIIDESGMPKERFSAEFPKEGPSILRIQQVVRGDSAAYFCASSDTGGGGYTFGSGTRLTVV.

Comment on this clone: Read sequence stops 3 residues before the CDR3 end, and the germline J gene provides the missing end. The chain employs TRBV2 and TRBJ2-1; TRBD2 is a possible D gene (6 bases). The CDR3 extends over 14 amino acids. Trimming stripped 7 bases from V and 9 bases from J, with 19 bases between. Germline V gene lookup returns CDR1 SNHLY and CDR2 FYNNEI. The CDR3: CASNRDLLGGEQFF. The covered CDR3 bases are TGTGCCAGCAACCGGGACCTCCTGGGGGGTGAG.

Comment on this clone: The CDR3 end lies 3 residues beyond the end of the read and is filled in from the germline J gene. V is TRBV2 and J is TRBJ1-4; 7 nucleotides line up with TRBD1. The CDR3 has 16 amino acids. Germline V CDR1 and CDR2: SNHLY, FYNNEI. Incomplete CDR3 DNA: TGTGCCAGCAGGGAGGGGGCTATCTCTGGGGCCAACGTA. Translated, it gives CASREGAISGANV. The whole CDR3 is CASREGAISGANVLFF.